This TCR beta chain was identified during a study of regulatory T cells in long-lasting Graves disease. Study results and caveats: Persistent patients had a count of shared public clonotypes (under 3,000) that exceeded that of new patients (about 870).

V shed 1 base and J shed 1 base, with 7 bases lying between them. This CDR3 is 14 amino acids long. CDR1 and CDR2 (germline): SGHTA, FQGNSA. This clonotype was detected ten times or more. Antigen: not known. With iRepertoire HTBI primers and Arm-PCR of CDR3 regions, TCR beta libraries were built. TCRdb passed the multiplex PCR reads through MiXCR, listing each CDR3 protein once. This repertoire shows over 450,000 distinct CDR3 sequences, more than 10% found once; its top ten account for roughly 9.3%. The time point denotes: newly diagnosed GD, antithyroid drugs for less than 3 months. PBMC-extracted RNA yielded the TCR library. Those enrolled as patients came out of an endocrinology department in Xi'an, China. The same sample was also studied in work on T cells in Graves' hyperthyroidism and ophthalmopathy.

This sequence joins TRBV7-2 and TRBJ1-2; no clear D gene. The sequenced sample was peripheral blood mononuclear cells (PBMCs), obtained at new diagnosis, from a patient treated with antithyroid drugs. This receptor was taken from a woman in her 30s with Graves disease. CDR3 sequence reads: CASSLEQINYGYTF. The DNA for the CDR3 is TGTGCCAGCAGCTTAGAACAGATTAACTATGGCTACACCTTC.